The T cell receptor (beta chain) under discussion was sequenced for a study of cytomegalovirus exposure and HLA in healthy donors. PCR amplification relied on 60 Vbeta primers (plus 13 Jbeta primers). Data came from immunoSEQ multiplex PCR; TCRdb stores just in-frame clones and leaves some out. The sample lists about 130,000 clones, roughly 70% occurring once. The material sequenced was PBMCs. This clonotype originated in a man aged 35 to 55 in good health and CMV-seronegative.

Here the CDR3 DNA reads TGTGCCAGCAGCTCCCTTCAATCGACGGAGATCTCTGGAAACACCATATATTTT. It codes for CASSSLQSTEISGNTIYF. The chain is built from TRBV5-7 and TRBJ1-3; no clear D gene. TRBV5-7 carries the ORF label, with uncertain function. Trimming stripped 3 bases from V and 0 bases from J, with 19 bases between. This CDR3 has 18 residues.